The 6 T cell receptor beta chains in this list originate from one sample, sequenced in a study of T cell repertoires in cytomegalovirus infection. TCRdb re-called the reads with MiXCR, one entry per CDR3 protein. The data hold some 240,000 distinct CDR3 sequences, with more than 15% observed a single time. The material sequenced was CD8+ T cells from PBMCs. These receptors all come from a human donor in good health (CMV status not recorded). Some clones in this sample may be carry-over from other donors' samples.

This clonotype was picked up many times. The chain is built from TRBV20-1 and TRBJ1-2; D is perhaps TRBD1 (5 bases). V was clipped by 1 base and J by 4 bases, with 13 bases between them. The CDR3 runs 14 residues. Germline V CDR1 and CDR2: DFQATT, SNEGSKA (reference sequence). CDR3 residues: CSARASTAIYGYTF. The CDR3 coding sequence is TGCAGTGCTAGAGCATCGACAGCAATCTATGGCTACACCTTC.

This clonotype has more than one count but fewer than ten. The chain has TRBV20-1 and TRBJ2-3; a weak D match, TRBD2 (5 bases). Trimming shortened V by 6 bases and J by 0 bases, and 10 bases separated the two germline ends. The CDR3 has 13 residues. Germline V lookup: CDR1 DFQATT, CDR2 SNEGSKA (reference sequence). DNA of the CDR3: TGCAGTGCCGCGGGCGGAAGCACAGATACGCAGTATTTT. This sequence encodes CSAAGGSTDTQYF.

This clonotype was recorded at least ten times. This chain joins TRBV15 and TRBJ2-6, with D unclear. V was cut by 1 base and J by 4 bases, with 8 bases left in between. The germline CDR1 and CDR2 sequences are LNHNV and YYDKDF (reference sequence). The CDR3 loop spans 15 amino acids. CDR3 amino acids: CATSRGQEGANVLTF. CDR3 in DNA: TGTGCCACCAGCAGAGGTCAGGAAGGGGCCAACGTCCTGACTTTC.

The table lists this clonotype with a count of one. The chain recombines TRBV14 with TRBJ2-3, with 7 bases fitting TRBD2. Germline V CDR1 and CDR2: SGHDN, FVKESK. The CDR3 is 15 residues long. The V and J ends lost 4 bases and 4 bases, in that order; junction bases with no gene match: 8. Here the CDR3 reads CASSRGLVYADTQYF. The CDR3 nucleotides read TGTGCCAGCAGCCGCGGACTAGTTTATGCAGATACGCAGTATTTT. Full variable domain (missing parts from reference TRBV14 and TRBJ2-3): EAGVTQFPSHSVIEKGQTVTLRCDPISGHDNLYWYRRVMGKEIKFLLHFVKESKQDESGMPNNRFLAERTGGTYSTLKVQPAELEDSGVYFCASSRGLVYADTQYFGPGTRLTVL.

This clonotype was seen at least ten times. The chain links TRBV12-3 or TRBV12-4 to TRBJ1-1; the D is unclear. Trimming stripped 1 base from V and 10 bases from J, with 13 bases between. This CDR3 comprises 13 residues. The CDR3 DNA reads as TGTGCCAGCAGTTTAGGGACCCTAAACGCAGCTTTCTTT. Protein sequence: CASSLGTLNAAFF.

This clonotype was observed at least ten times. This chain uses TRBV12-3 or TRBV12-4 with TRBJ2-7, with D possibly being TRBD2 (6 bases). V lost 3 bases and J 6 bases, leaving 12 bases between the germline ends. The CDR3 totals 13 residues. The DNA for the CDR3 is TGTGCCAGCAGTTTGCCATTAGCGGCCGAGCAGTACTTC. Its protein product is CASSLPLAAEQYF.